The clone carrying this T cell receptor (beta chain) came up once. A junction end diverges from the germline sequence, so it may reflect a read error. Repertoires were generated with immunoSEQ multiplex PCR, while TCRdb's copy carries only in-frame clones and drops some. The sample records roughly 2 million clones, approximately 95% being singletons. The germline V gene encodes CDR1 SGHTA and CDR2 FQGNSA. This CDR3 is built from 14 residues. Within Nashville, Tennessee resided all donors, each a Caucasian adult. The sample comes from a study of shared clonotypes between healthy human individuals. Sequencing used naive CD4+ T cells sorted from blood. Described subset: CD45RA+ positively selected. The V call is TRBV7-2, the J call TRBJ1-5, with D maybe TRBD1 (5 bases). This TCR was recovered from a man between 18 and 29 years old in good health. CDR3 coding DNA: TGTGCCAGCACCCAGTGGGGGAGCAATCAGCTCCAGCATTTT. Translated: CASTQWGSNQLQHF.